These T cell receptor beta chains were read from a single sample in a study of cytomegalovirus exposure and HLA in healthy donors. Some clones are missing from TCRdb's copy, which holds only in-frame ones; the method was immunoSEQ multiplex PCR. The repertoire holds 150,000 to 180,000 clones, with around 79% as singletons. Sequences were obtained from PBMCs. The origin of the receptors is a man aged 30 to 39 in good health and CMV-seropositive. CDR3s include the opening cysteine and the closing phenylalanine or tryptophan. Fields, in order: clone size, V gene, D gene, J gene, CDR3 DNA, CDR3 protein. D genes are given only for firm matches. Clone size is stated in some rows and not others, as once, few, many or a class when expanded.

>-|TRBV23-1|-|TRBJ1-2
TGCGCCAGCAGTCGACCGGGGGTAGGTGGCTACACCTTC
CASSRPGVGGYTF
>once|TRBV27|TRBD1|TRBJ1-2
TGTGCCAGCAGTGCTCAGGGGGCCTATGGCTACACCTTC
CASSAQGAYGYTF
>-|TRBV10-3|TRBD1|TRBJ1-3
TGTGCCATCAGTGCGACCGGGACAGGGATCGACACCATATATTTT
CAISATGTGIDTIYF
>few|TRBV9|TRBD1|TRBJ1-2
TGTGCCAGCAGCCTAGGTGGGACAGGGGTGAGTGGCTACACCTTC
CASSLGGTGVSGYTF
>-|TRBV19|TRBD1|TRBJ1-1
TGTGCCGCGACGCACCAGACAGGGGGGACTGAAGCTTTCTTT
CAATHQTGGTEAFF
>-|TRBV19|TRBD2|TRBJ2-5
TGTGCCAGTAGTCCACCGGGACTAGCGATCGAGACCCAGTACTTC
CASSPPGLAIETQYF
>-|TRBV6-1|-|TRBJ2-3
TGTGCCAGCAGTGAAGCGGTAGGGGCTCTAAGCACAGATACGCAGTATTTT
CASSEAVGALSTDTQYF
>-|TRBV28|TRBD1|TRBJ1-5
TGTGCCAGCAGCGCCGGACAGGCTCATCAGCCCCAGCATTTT
CASSAGQAHQPQHF
>-|TRBV4-1|TRBD2|TRBJ2-7
TGCGCCAGCAGCCAGGGGACTAGCGGGGTTTACGAGCAGTACTTC
CASSQGTSGVYEQYF
>-|TRBV25-1|TRBD2|TRBJ2-3
TGTGCCAGCAGTGAGGGGAGGGTAGGAACAGATACGCAGTATTTT
CASSEGRVGTDTQYF
>-|TRBV29-1|-|TRBJ1-1
TGCAGCGTTGAGGATTCGACCAGAGGAGGCACTGAAGCTTTCTTT
CSVEDSTRGGTEAFF
>few|TRBV2|-|TRBJ2-2
TGTGCCAGCAGTGAAGCTCGGACCGGGGAGCTGTTTTTT
CASSEARTGELFF
>-|TRBV4-3|TRBD1|TRBJ2-7
TGCGCCAGCAGCCAGACCACAGGGGCCTACGAGCAGTACTTC
CASSQTTGAYEQYF
>-|TRBV2|-|TRBJ1-1
TGTGCCAGCAGTGAGGCATCCACTGAAGCTTTCTTT
CASSEASTEAFF
>-|TRBV16|-|TRBJ1-5
TGTGCCAGCAGCCAATATAGTACAGGGAATCAGCCCCAGCATTTT
CASSQYSTGNQPQHF
>-|TRBV6-5|TRBD1|TRBJ1-1
TGTGCCAGCAGTTACTGGACAGGGGGGACTGAAGCTTTCTTT
CASSYWTGGTEAFF
>-|TRBV18|TRBD1|TRBJ1-3
TGTGCCAGCTCACCGGGACAGAGAAACACCATATATTTT
CASSPGQRNTIYF
>-|TRBV5-4|-|TRBJ1-1
TGTGCCAGCAGCTTGGCCCAGGGAAGGGTGACTGAAGCTTTCTTT
CASSLAQGRVTEAFF